This TCR beta chain stems from a study of T cell responses to AZD1222 COVID-19 vaccine. The CDR3 totals 15 residues. Trimming stripped 6 bases from V and 3 bases from J, with 17 bases between. Germline V gene sequence: CDR1 MNHEY, CDR2 SVGEGT. TCRdb keeps only in-frame clones here, not all; method: immunoSEQ multiplex PCR. Here the sample spans 100,000 to 150,000 clones, 88% being singletons. V and J are TRBV6-2 or TRBV6-3 and TRBJ1-1, with a possible D match to TRBD1 (6 bases). The clonotype originates from an adult in good health. Sequenced here: peripheral blood, sampled on day 0 of AZD1222 vaccination. CDR3 amino acids: CASSANREVDTEAFF. The DNA of the CDR3 is TGTGCCAGCAGCGCGAACAGGGAAGTAGACACTGAAGCTTTCTTT.